The clone carrying this T cell receptor (beta chain) was seen a handful of times. Antigen specificity is unknown. Germline loops: CDR1 SNHLY, CDR2 FYNNEI. CDR3 size: 15 residues. Unmatched junction bases numbered 11, after V lost 6 bases and J lost 8 bases. This record belongs to a study of post-analysis software for immune sequencing data. Turning to the study itself: Recorded disease courses covered relapsing-remitting, secondary progressive and progressive-relapsing multiple sclerosis. Some patients had no subtype annotation. Study-wide results and caveats: Included in a set of roughly five TRBV segments more frequent in patients than controls were TRBV5-6, TRBV5-1 and TRBV20-1.

Researchers reported that TCR beta cDNA libraries carried unique molecular identifiers. Each sample of roughly 0.9 to 10 million input T cells yielded 500,000 or so cDNA molecules, so each molecule approximated one T cell. TCRdb re-derived calls from the PCR reads in MiXCR, one entry per CDR3 protein. The sample shows roughly 200,000 distinct CDR3 sequences, 29% of them seen only once. The TCR was taken from a girl aged 2 to 17 with multiple sclerosis. The gene calls are TRBV2 and TRBJ2-1; 9 bases agree with TRBD1. The material sequenced was blood. The CDR3 loop reads CASSAGTGTLDEQFF. CDR3 bases: TGTGCCAGCAGCGCCGGGACAGGGACACTTGATGAGCAGTTCTTC. Combining the CDR3 with reference TRBV2 and TRBJ2-1 gives the whole variable domain EPEVTQTPSHQVTQMGQEVILRCVPISNHLYFYWYRQILGQKVEFLVSFYNNEISEKSEIFDDQFSVERPDGSNFTLKIRSTKLEDSAMYFCASSAGTGTLDEQFFGPGTRLTVL.